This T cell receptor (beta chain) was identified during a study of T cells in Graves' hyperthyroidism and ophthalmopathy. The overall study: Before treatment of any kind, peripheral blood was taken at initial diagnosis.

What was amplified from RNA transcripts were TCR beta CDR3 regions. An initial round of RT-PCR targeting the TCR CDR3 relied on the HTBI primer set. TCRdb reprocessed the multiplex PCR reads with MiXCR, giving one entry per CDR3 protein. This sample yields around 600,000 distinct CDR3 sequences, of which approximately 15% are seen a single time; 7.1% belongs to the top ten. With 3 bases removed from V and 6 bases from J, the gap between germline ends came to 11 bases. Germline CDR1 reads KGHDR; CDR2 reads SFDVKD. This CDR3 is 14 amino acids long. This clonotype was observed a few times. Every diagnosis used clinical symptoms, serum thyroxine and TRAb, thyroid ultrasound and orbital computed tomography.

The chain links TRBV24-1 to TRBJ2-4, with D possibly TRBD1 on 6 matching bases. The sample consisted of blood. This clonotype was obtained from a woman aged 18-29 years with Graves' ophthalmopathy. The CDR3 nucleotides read TGTGCCACCAGTGATCAAGGACAGAGAAACATTCAGTACTTC. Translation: CATSDQGQRNIQYF.